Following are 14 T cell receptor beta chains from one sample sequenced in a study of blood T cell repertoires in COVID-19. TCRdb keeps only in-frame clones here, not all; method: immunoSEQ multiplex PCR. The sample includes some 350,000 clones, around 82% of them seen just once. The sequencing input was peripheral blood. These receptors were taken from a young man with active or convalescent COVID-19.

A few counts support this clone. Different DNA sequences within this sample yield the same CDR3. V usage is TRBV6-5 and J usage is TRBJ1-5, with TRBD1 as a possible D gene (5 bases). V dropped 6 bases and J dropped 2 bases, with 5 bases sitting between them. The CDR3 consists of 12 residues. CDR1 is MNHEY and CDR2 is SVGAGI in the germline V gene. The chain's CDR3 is CASRGGNQPQHF. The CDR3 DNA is TGTGCCAGCAGAGGGGGCAATCAGCCCCAGCATTTT.

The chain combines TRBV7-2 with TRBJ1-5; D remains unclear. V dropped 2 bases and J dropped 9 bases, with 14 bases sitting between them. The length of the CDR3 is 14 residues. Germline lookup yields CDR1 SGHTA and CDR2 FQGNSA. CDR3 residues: CASSLTGGGWPQHF. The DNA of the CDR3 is TGTGCCAGCAGCTTAACCGGAGGTGGCTGGCCCCAGCATTTT.

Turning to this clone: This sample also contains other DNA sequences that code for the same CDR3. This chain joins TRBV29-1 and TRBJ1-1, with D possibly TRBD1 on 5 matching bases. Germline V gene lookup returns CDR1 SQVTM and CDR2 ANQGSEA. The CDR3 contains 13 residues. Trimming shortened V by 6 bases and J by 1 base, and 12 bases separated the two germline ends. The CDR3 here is CSVALGGNTEAFF. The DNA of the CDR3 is TGCAGCGTCGCCCTGGGGGGGAACACTGAAGCTTTCTTT.

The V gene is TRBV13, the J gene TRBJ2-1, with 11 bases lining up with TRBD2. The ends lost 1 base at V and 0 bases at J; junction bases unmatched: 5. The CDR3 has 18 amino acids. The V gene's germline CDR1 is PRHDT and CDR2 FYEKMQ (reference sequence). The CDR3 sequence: CASSLELAGVSSYNEQFF. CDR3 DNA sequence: TGTGCCAGCAGCTTAGAACTAGCGGGGGTAAGCTCCTACAATGAGCAGTTCTTC.

Here the CDR3 reads CSASQQSGGANSQFF. The CDR3 DNA follows: TGCAGTGCTAGTCAACAAAGCGGGGGGGCCAATTCGCAGTTCTTC. This sequence joins TRBV20-1 and TRBJ2-1; 10 bases map to TRBD2. Germline V gives CDR1 DFQATT, CDR2 SNEGSKA (reference sequence). CDR3 length: 15 residues. The V segment lost 3 bases and the J segment 12 bases; nucleotides outside the gene matches: 14.

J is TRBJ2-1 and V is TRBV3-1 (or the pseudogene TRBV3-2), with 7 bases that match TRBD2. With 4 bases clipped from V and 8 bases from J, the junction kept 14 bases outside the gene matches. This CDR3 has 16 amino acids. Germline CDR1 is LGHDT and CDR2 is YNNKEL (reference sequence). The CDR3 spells CASSPRPSGTPHEQFF. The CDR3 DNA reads TGTGCCAGCAGCCCAAGACCTAGCGGAACCCCCCATGAGCAGTTCTTC.

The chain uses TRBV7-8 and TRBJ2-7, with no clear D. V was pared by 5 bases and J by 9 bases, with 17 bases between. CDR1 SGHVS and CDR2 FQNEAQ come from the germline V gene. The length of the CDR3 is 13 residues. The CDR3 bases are TGTGCCAGCAGCCTCCCCCTACCCTCTTGGCAGTACTTC. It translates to CASSLPLPSWQYF. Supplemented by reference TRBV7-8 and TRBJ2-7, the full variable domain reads GAGVSQSPRYKVAKRGQDVALRCDPISGHVSLFWYQQALGQGPEFLTYFQNEAQLDKSGLPSDRFFAERPEGSVSTLKIQRTQQEDSAVYLCASSLPLPSWQYFGPGTRLTVT.

The CDR3 DNA is TGTGCCAGCAGTTACTCGTTCATCACTGCCAACTCCTACAATGAGCAGTTCTTC. Translating it yields CASSYSFITANSYNEQFF. The J gene is TRBJ2-1, the V gene TRBV6-2 or TRBV6-3; D is uncertain. The CDR3 sequence is 18 residues long. The germline CDR1 and CDR2 sequences are MNHEY and SVGEGT. Deletions cut 0 bases from V and 0 bases from J, with 15 bases between.

CDR3 bases: TGTGCCAGTAAGATCCGCCAGGCCTATGGCTACACCTTC. Translated: CASKIRQAYGYTF. The rearrangement uses TRBV19 and TRBJ1-2, with no clear D. The length of the CDR3 is 13 residues. Trimming removed 7 bases from V and 4 bases from J, with 13 bases in between. Germline-derived CDR1 and CDR2 are LNHDA and SQIVND (reference sequence).

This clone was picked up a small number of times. CDR3 nucleotide sequence: TGTGCCAGCAGGATACAGGGCCGGGGGAACACTGAAGCTTTCTTT. Translation: CASRIQGRGNTEAFF. This chain links TRBV28 with TRBJ1-1, with TRBD1 as a possible D gene (6 bases). This CDR3 has 15 amino acids. Trimming left V 6 bases short and J 1 base short, with 15 bases between. Per the germline V gene, CDR1 is MDHEN and CDR2 is SYDVKM.

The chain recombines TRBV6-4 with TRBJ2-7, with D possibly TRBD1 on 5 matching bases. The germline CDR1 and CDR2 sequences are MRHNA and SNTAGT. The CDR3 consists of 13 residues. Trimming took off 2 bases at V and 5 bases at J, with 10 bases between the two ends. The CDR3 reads CASSDGSTDEQYF. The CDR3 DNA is TGTGCCAGCAGTGACGGTTCGACAGACGAGCAGTACTTC.

The CDR3 DNA sequence: TGCAGCGTTGAGCTGCGGTCACCCCTCCACTTT. Translated, it gives CSVELRSPLHF. The V call is TRBV29-1, the J call TRBJ1-6; no clear D gene. The CDR3 runs 11 residues. The V and J ends lost 3 bases and 10 bases respectively, with 7 bases between them. Per the germline V gene, CDR1 is SQVTM and CDR2 is ANQGSEA.

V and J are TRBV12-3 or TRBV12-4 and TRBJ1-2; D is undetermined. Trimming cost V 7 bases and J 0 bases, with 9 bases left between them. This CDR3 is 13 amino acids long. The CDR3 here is CASTRVPNYGYTF. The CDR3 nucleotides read TGTGCCAGCACCCGCGTCCCTAACTATGGCTACACCTTC.

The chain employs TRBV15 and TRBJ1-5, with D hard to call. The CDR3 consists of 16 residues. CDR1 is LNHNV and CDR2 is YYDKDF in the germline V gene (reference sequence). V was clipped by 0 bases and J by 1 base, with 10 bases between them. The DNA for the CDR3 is TGTGCCACCAGCAGAGATAGGAGACTCAGCAATCAGCCCCAGCATTTT. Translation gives CATSRDRRLSNQPQHF.